These 30 T cell receptor beta chains were all obtained from the same sample, sequenced in a study of shared clonotypes between healthy human individuals (dated by TCRdb to about 2020). Library preparation used the immunoSEQ multiplex PCR assay. TCRdb limited this immuneACCESS table to in-frame rearrangements with V and J called. A share of clones is missing; checked studies link under half to unresolved V genes, and the rest is unexplained. The sample has under 1,900,000 clones on record, approximately 98.5% of them singletons. Around 0.38% of the sample is held by the ten biggest clonotypes. Specimen: naive CD4+ T cells sorted from blood. The cell subset or site label of this sample denotes: CD45RA+ positively selected. The receptors shown here come from a young man in good health.

This clone was observed once. This rearrangement joins TRBV7-2 to TRBJ2-1, with a possible D match to TRBD2 (6 bases). In germline, CDR1 is SGHTA, CDR2 FQGNSA. V lost 4 bases and J 0 bases, leaving 16 bases between the germline ends. This CDR3 spans 17 amino acids. CDR3: CASSYIPGLGSYNEQFF. For the CDR3, the DNA is TGTGCCAGCAGCTATATCCCGGGACTTGGCTCCTACAATGAGCAGTTCTTC.

The chain recombines TRBV18 with TRBJ2-1; 8 nucleotides align to TRBD2. The CDR3 is 15 amino acids. Germline CDR1 reads KGHSH; CDR2 reads LQKENI. V was pared by 4 bases and J by 5 bases, with 7 bases of the junction left unmatched. The DNA of the CDR3 is TGTGCCAGCTCACAACCGGGACTAGGTAACAATGAGCAGTTCTTC. It specifies CASSQPGLGNNEQFF.

As for this clone: In the same sample, other DNA sequences code for this CDR3. The J gene is TRBJ2-1, the V gene TRBV4-3; 12 nucleotides match TRBD2. This CDR3 has 15 amino acids. V shed 3 bases, J shed 5 bases, and the junction held 2 bases outside the gene matches. In germline, CDR1 is LGHNA, CDR2 YSLEER. The CDR3 loop reads CASSQGLAGNNEQFF. The CDR3 DNA follows: TGCGCCAGCAGCCAGGGACTAGCGGGTAACAATGAGCAGTTCTTC.

The chain uses TRBV28 and TRBJ1-2; a weak D match, TRBD1 (5 bases). CDR1 and CDR2 from the germline V gene are MDHEN and SYDVKM. Deletions cut 4 bases from V and 5 bases from J, with 17 bases between. The CDR3 contains 15 residues. CDR3 sequence: CASSYGGERQYGYTF. The DNA for the CDR3 is TGTGCCAGCAGTTATGGGGGAGAAAGACAGTATGGCTACACCTTC.

The chain carries TRBV10-3 and TRBJ1-2; 10 bases align to TRBD1. V was pared by 6 bases and J by 6 bases, with 13 bases of the junction left unmatched. Germline V gives CDR1 ENHRY, CDR2 SYGVKD. The CDR3 has 16 residues. The CDR3, as DNA: TGTGCCATCAGGGATTTCCGGGACAGGGGTTTGGATGGCTACACCTTC. Amino acid sequence: CAIRDFRDRGLDGYTF.

For the CDR3, the DNA is TGTGCCAGCAGTTTTTACGGGGCACGATTGATCACTGAAGCTTTCTTT. Encoded protein: CASSFYGARLITEAFF. This chain uses TRBV27 with TRBJ1-1, with D possibly being TRBD1 (5 bases). Germline V gives CDR1 MNHEY, CDR2 SMNVEV (reference sequence). Trimming stripped 3 bases from V and 4 bases from J, with 18 bases between. The CDR3 is 16 residues long.

This sequence joins TRBV5-1 and TRBJ2-1; 7 positions agree with TRBD2. V was clipped by 2 bases and J by 8 bases; unmatched bases: 7. CDR3 length: 14 residues. Germline-derived CDR1 and CDR2 are SGHRS and YFSETQ. CDR3 nucleotides: TGCGCCAGCAGCTTCCAGCGGGATTGGGATGAGCAGTTCTTC. Encoded protein: CASSFQRDWDEQFF.

This clone was counted a single time. The rearrangement links TRBV5-6 to TRBJ1-4; D is undetermined. V was clipped by 4 bases and J by 8 bases, with 12 bases between them. Germline lookup yields CDR1 SGHDT and CDR2 YYEEEE. The CDR3 spans 13 residues. This CDR3 reads CASSIERAEKLFF. The CDR3 DNA is TGTGCCAGCAGCATCGAAAGGGCGGAAAAACTGTTTTTT.

V is TRBV7-2 and J is TRBJ2-1; a weak D match, TRBD2 (5 bases). Trimming shortened V by 0 bases and J by 1 base, and 10 bases separated the two germline ends. This CDR3 contains 16 residues. Germline assignment: CDR1 SGHTA and CDR2 FQGNSA. CDR3 DNA sequence: TGTGCCAGCAGCTTAGCGGCAGCGGTTTCCTACAATGAGCAGTTCTTC. Its translation: CASSLAAAVSYNEQFF.

Note on this clone: The sample holds other DNA sequences that translate to the same CDR3. The chain is built from TRBV11-2 and TRBJ2-7; no reliable D call. Trimming cost V 3 bases and J 2 bases, with 8 bases left between them. The CDR3 has 13 residues. Germline V gene lookup returns CDR1 SGHAT and CDR2 FQNNGV. CDR3 sequence reads: CASSFGPAYEQYF. The CDR3 nucleotides read TGTGCCAGCAGCTTTGGGCCAGCCTACGAGCAGTACTTC.

V is TRBV7-9 and J is TRBJ1-1; 9 bases map to TRBD1. Germline lookup yields CDR1 SEHNR and CDR2 FQNEAQ (reference sequence). This CDR3 is 14 amino acids long. V was pared by 3 bases and J by 6 bases, with 5 bases of the junction left unmatched. The CDR3 reads CASSFQGQGSEAFF. DNA for the CDR3: TGTGCCAGCAGCTTTCAGGGACAGGGCTCTGAAGCTTTCTTT.

J is TRBJ1-1 and V is TRBV7-9; no firm D call. Germline values: CDR1 SEHNR, CDR2 FQNEAQ (reference sequence). The V gene lost 1 base and the J gene lost 3 bases, with 12 bases spanning the gap. The CDR3 contains 15 residues. CDR3 nucleotides: TGTGCCAGCAGCTTAGTGGTGGGAGGAGACACTGAAGCTTTCTTT. Its protein product is CASSLVVGGDTEAFF.

This rearrangement joins TRBV6-5 to TRBJ2-1, with 11 bases identical to TRBD2. The ends lost 2 bases at V and 9 bases at J; junction bases unmatched: 6. This CDR3 is built from 15 residues. From germline, CDR1 is MNHEY and CDR2 SVGAGI. Here the CDR3 reads CASSYLSGRAGEQFF. CDR3 nucleotides: TGTGCCAGCAGTTACCTTAGCGGGAGGGCCGGTGAGCAGTTCTTC.

Turning to this clone: One end of the junction varies from germline; a read error may be responsible. This chain connects TRBV29-1 to TRBJ2-7; D is perhaps TRBD1 (5 bases). This CDR3 contains 14 residues. Germline-derived CDR1 and CDR2 are SQVTM and ANQGSEA. The CDR3 sequence: CSVSKDRASSEQYF. The CDR3 bases are TGCAGCGTTAGCAAAGACAGAGCTTCCTCCGAGCAGTACTTC.

The chain couples TRBV7-2 to TRBJ2-5, with 7 bases aligning to TRBD1. The CDR3 loop spans 14 amino acids. Germline CDR1 SGHTA, CDR2 FQGNSA. Trimming cost V 6 bases and J 4 bases; bases outside gene matches: 8. The CDR3 nucleotides read TGTGCCAGCAGTCTAGACAGGGTTTCAGAGACCCAGTACTTC. Its translation is CASSLDRVSETQYF. Looking up the rest from reference TRBV7-2 and TRBJ2-5 gives the full variable domain: GAGVSQSPSNKVTEKGKDVELRCDPISGHTALYWYRQSLGQGLEFLIYFQGNSAPDKSGLPSDRFSAERTGGSVSTLTIQRTQQEDSAVYLCASSLDRVSETQYFGPGTRLLVL.

The rearrangement uses TRBV7-9 and TRBJ2-1; a weak D match, TRBD1 (5 bases). The V end lost 4 bases, the J end lost 0 bases, and 16 bases lay between the germline ends. CDR1 is SEHNR, CDR2 FQNEAQ, per germline (reference sequence). This CDR3 is built from 17 residues. The CDR3 protein is CASSSTRQLGSYNEQFF. The CDR3 DNA reads as TGTGCCAGCAGCTCGACGAGACAGTTGGGCTCCTACAATGAGCAGTTCTTC. The whole variable domain, filled in from reference TRBV7-9 and TRBJ2-1, reads DTGVSQNPRHKITKRGQNVTFRCDPISEHNRLYWYRQTLGQGPEFLTYFQNEAQLEKSRLLSDRFSAERPKGSFSTLEIQRTEQGDSAMYLCASSSTRQLGSYNEQFFGPGTRLTVL.

The chain carries TRBV4-1 and TRBJ2-3; D gene unclear. The V gene's germline CDR1 is MGHRA and CDR2 YSYEKL. The CDR3 spans 16 residues. Deletions cut 0 bases from V and 2 bases from J, with 12 bases between. This chain's CDR3 is CASSQDLELYTDTQYF. DNA for the CDR3: TGCGCCAGCAGCCAAGACCTGGAACTCTACACAGATACGCAGTATTTT.

The rearrangement joins TRBV18 to TRBJ2-2; 7 bases map to TRBD1. V was clipped by 8 bases and J by 7 bases; unmatched bases: 10. CDR1 and CDR2 from the germline V gene are KGHSH and LQKENI. The CDR3 is 14 residues long. The CDR3 bases are TGTGCCAGCAACCGACAGGGCAGTCACGGGGAGCTGTTTTTT. It yields the protein CASNRQGSHGELFF.

The chain combines TRBV5-4 with TRBJ2-7; TRBD2 agrees at 10 bases. The germline V gene encodes CDR1 SGHNT and CDR2 YYREEE (reference sequence). The V gene end was trimmed by 5 bases and the J gene end by 12 bases; junction bases not matched to a gene: 8. The CDR3 sequence is 12 residues long. CDR3 coding DNA: TGTGCCAGCAGTTCCGGGACTAGCGTTTGGTACTTC. This codes for CASSSGTSVWYF.

In this sample, this clone turned up once. The gene calls are TRBV19 and TRBJ1-2, with 7 bases matching TRBD1. The trim removed 7 bases at V and 1 base at J, leaving 6 bases unmatched. The length of the CDR3 is 14 residues. CDR1 LNHDA and CDR2 SQIVND come from the germline V gene (reference sequence). DNA for the CDR3: TGTGCCAGTATCCCGGACAGGTTTAACTATGGCTACACCTTC. Translating gives CASIPDRFNYGYTF.

V and J are TRBV7-9 and TRBJ2-7, with TRBD2 identical over 8 bases. Germline lookup yields CDR1 SEHNR and CDR2 FQNEAQ (reference sequence). This CDR3 is built from 14 residues. V shed 5 bases and J 4 bases; nucleotides not matched to a gene: 7. The CDR3 coding sequence is TGTGCCAGCAGCACCCTAACTAGCGGATACGAGCAGTACTTC. This sequence encodes CASSTLTSGYEQYF.

This chain links TRBV6-5 with TRBJ2-2, with D possibly matching TRBD2 (5 bases). The CDR3 loop spans 15 amino acids. Germline CDR1 reads MNHEY; CDR2 reads SVGAGI. The V end was cut by 5 bases, the J end by 5 bases, with 15 bases between. Written as DNA, the CDR3 is TGTGCCAGCAGTCCCCGGCGGCTAGCAACCGGGGAGCTGTTTTTT. This codes for CASSPRRLATGELFF.

The J gene is TRBJ2-1, the V gene TRBV7-3, with TRBD2 matching 10 bases. V shed 5 bases, J shed 3 bases, and the junction held 7 bases outside the gene matches. The CDR3 is 16 amino acids. CDR1 and CDR2 from the germline V gene are SGHTA and FQGTGA. The chain's CDR3 is CASSPGGLASYNEQFF. CDR3 nucleotides: TGTGCCAGCAGCCCAGGGGGACTAGCGAGCTACAATGAGCAGTTCTTC.

This chain uses TRBV18 with TRBJ2-1; D unresolved. With 4 bases removed from V and 1 base from J, the gap between germline ends came to 11 bases. Germline V CDR1 and CDR2: KGHSH, LQKENI. The CDR3 consists of 15 residues. The CDR3 nucleotides are TGTGCCAGCTCACAAACAATGGGGTCCTACAATGAGCAGTTCTTC. This sequence encodes CASSQTMGSYNEQFF.

The genes are TRBV19 and TRBJ2-7; D unresolved. CDR1 and CDR2 (germline): LNHDA, SQIVND (reference sequence). Trimming cost V 4 bases and J 3 bases, with 7 bases left between them. This CDR3 is 12 amino acids long. For the CDR3, the DNA is TGTGCCAGTAGTAATAGACGCTACGAGCAGTACTTC. Translating gives CASSNRRYEQYF.

This clone was picked up one time. The chain combines TRBV2 with TRBJ2-3; a weak D match, TRBD2 (5 bases). From germline, CDR1 is SNHLY and CDR2 FYNNEI. CDR3 length equals 12 residues. V was cut by 5 bases and J by 4 bases, with 7 bases left in between. The CDR3 protein is CASSLAADTQYF. DNA for the CDR3: TGTGCCAGCAGTCTAGCTGCAGATACGCAGTATTTT.

The chain joins TRBV30 to TRBJ2-2; 7 nucleotides align to TRBD1. The CDR3 totals 15 residues. The V and J ends lost 2 bases and 5 bases, in that order; junction bases with no gene match: 8. Germline CDR1 reads GTSNPN; CDR2 reads SVGIG (reference sequence). The CDR3 bases are TGTGCCTGGAGTCGATGGGCAGGGGGTACCGGGGAGCTGTTTTTT. It translates to CAWSRWAGGTGELFF.

The rearrangement uses TRBV29-1 and TRBJ1-1; D ambiguous. The CDR3 has 13 residues. Germline V gene sequence: CDR1 SQVTM, CDR2 ANQGSEA. V was shortened by 4 bases and J by 0 bases, with 9 bases between the two germline ends. The CDR3 nucleotides read TGCAGCGTTGTCGAAAATATGAACACTGAAGCTTTCTTT. Translation gives CSVVENMNTEAFF.

This clone was recorded only once. The chain employs TRBV5-1 and TRBJ2-7, with 10 bases matching TRBD2. CDR1 and CDR2 from the germline V gene are SGHRS and YFSETQ. The ends lost 2 bases at V and 3 bases at J; junction bases unmatched: 5. The CDR3 runs to 15 residues. The CDR3 reads CASSLAGGIIYEQYF. The CDR3 nucleotides are TGCGCCAGCAGCTTAGCGGGAGGGATAATCTACGAGCAGTACTTC.

A remark on this clone: At one of its ends the junction is not consistent with the germline gene, which may arise from a read error. The V and J genes are TRBV7-7 and TRBJ2-1; 12 positions agree with TRBD2. The CDR3 has 16 amino acids. The germline CDR1 and CDR2 sequences are SSHAT and FNYEAQ (reference sequence). The CDR3 sequence: CASSLGGLAGINEQFF. As DNA, the CDR3 is TGTGCTAGCAGCTTAGGCGGACTAGCGGGAATCAATGAGCAGTTCTTC.